This T cell receptor beta chain was recorded in a study of blood T cell repertoires in COVID-19 (TCRdb year 2020). A note on the overall study: The collaborator samples originated in the United States, Italy and Spain and spanned the acute and convalescent phases of COVID-19. The material from the prospective study consisted of cDNA or gDNA derived from T cells, B-cell-depleted T cells, or PBMCs. Deeply sampled blood TCRbeta repertoires from subjects exposed to, actively infected with, or recovered from COVID-19 were included in the dataset. The repertoires were made available in a free public database intended to serve as a resource for research on the immune response to SARS-CoV-2. The samples were drawn from the first 160 participants of the ongoing ImmuneRACE study and from under 1,500 subjects provided by 6 global collaborators. Nearly every sample came with metadata listing a de-identified subject ID, COVID-19 status, age in years and sex. Where HLA class I and class II types were available, the types were taken from metadata supplied by the sample provider, not from assay-based typing.

In the prospective study, participants were roughly 18 to 95 years old, resided in about two dozen geographic areas of the United States, and were enrolled through a virtual design. To assign participants to cohorts, the prospective study relied on clinical history that participants themselves reported in a screening survey and a study questionnaire. In the prospective study, mobile phlebotomists collected whole blood, serum and a nasopharyngeal or oropharyngeal swab from each participant. Participants in the prospective study had the option to provide additional blood draws and questionnaires over an approximately 2-month period. Before DNA extraction, prospective study blood samples were shipped either frozen or at room temperature. Overall results and qualifications from the work: The amount of clinical and demographic metadata varied by source and participant and was provided uncurated.

This clone was found many times. The antigen it binds to is not known. It has no much larger one-base neighbor in the sample; base qualities were not kept. TCRbeta CDR3 regions were amplified from genomic DNA by means of the immunoSEQ Assay, a bias-controlled multiplex PCR. Processing in the source paper ran as follows. The number of nucleated cells in each sample was estimated from the amplification of reference gene primers within the assay. To quantify the absolute abundance of each unique TCRbeta CDR3 rearrangement, sequence reads were collapsed and filtered. For each sample, productive Simpson clonality was calculated by taking the square root of Simpson's diversity index across productive rearrangements. This immuneACCESS table, as held by TCRdb, lists in-frame sequences with V and J called but not all clones. Of the missing ones, under half trace to an unresolved V gene in checked studies; the others have no known cause. V and J calls plus clone size are reproduced from that table; the DNA served to infer D and trimming. The sample table holds roughly 200,000 clones, of which about 87% were seen once. The ten largest clonotypes hold approximately 10% of the sample.

The source of this sequence is a man in his late teens or twenties with acute COVID-19. The sequenced material came from PBMCs or T cells enriched from blood (not recorded which).

The DNA is as follows: TGTGCCATCAGTGAGTCAGTCGGGAGGGGCTATGGCTACACCTTC. This codes for CAISESVGRGYGYTF. The rearranged chain carries TRBV10-3 and TRBJ1-2, with a tentative D gene TRBD1 over 5 matching bases. From the cysteine through the phenylalanine, the CDR3 covers 15 amino acids. The entry retains the CDR3 DNA only, 45 bases that are in frame from base 1. V and J are truncated by 0 bases and 4 bases respectively, leaving an intervening sequence of 12 bases. Taken from the germline V gene, the CDR1 and CDR2 loops are ENHRY and SYGVKD.